These 14 T cell receptor beta chains were sequenced from one sample in a study of cytomegalovirus exposure and HLA in healthy donors (dated by TCRdb to the late 2010s). Library construction relied on the immunoSEQ multiplex PCR assay. For the multiplex PCR, a mixture combining 60 forward primers for TCR Vbeta segments and 13 reverse primers for TCR Jbeta segments was used. The immuneACCESS repertoire file appears here via TCRdb, limited to in-frame rearrangements. These files lack a portion of the clones; in checked studies, under half of the deficit traces to unresolved V genes, and the cause of the others is not known. The sample table shows approximately 170,000 clones, and approximately 84% are seen once. Together, the top ten hold approximately 7% of the sample. The sample consisted of PBMCs. These receptors were collected from a woman in her forties in good health and CMV-seropositive.

The V gene is TRBV29-1, the J gene TRBJ1-5; 7 bases match TRBD1. The CDR3 loop spans 12 amino acids. The trim removed 4 bases at V and 8 bases at J, leaving 5 bases unmatched. CDR1 SQVTM and CDR2 ANQGSEA come from the germline V gene. CDR3 in amino acids: CSVVTGLEPQHF. The CDR3, as DNA: TGCAGCGTTGTGACAGGGCTGGAGCCCCAGCATTTT.

This sequence joins TRBV5-1 and TRBJ2-5, with 9 bases fitting TRBD2. Germline V gene lookup returns CDR1 SGHRS and CDR2 YFSETQ. Unmatched junction bases numbered 6, after V lost 4 bases and J lost 5 bases. CDR3 length: 14 amino acids. CDR3 in amino acids: CASSGGLAGETQYF. The CDR3 nucleotides are TGCGCCAGCAGCGGGGGACTAGCCGGGGAGACCCAGTACTTC.

This clone came up once. This chain's CDR3 is CASNKGQGVYEQYF. The CDR3 region has the DNA TGTGCCAGCAATAAAGGACAGGGAGTCTACGAGCAGTACTTC. The chain uses TRBV2 and TRBJ2-7; the match to TRBD1 covers 8 bases. The V gene end was trimmed by 7 bases and the J gene end by 3 bases; junction bases not matched to a gene: 8. The CDR3 is made up of 14 amino acids. The germline V gene has CDR1 SNHLY and CDR2 FYNNEI. The full variable domain, its missing parts supplied by reference TRBV2 and TRBJ2-7, is EPEVTQTPSHQVTQMGQEVILRCVPISNHLYFYWYRQILGQKVEFLVSFYNNEISEKSEIFDDQFSVERPDGSNFTLKIRSTKLEDSAMYFCASNKGQGVYEQYFGPGTRLTVT.

The V call is TRBV5-1, the J call TRBJ2-5, with 8 bases identical to TRBD2. V shed 4 bases and J 2 bases; nucleotides not matched to a gene: 4. CDR3 length: 14 amino acids. Germline values: CDR1 SGHRS, CDR2 YFSETQ. The CDR3 DNA follows: TGCGCCAGCAGCCTCGGGGGGGATCAAGAGACCCAGTACTTC. Translation gives CASSLGGDQETQYF.

CDR3 region: CASSMIVHMNTEAFF. The CDR3 coding sequence is TGTGCCAGTAGTATGATTGTACATATGAACACTGAAGCTTTCTTT. V is TRBV19 and J is TRBJ1-1; D unclear. CDR1 and CDR2 (germline): LNHDA, SQIVND (reference sequence). The CDR3 length is 15 residues. V was shortened by 3 bases and J by 0 bases, with 11 bases between the two germline ends.

V usage is TRBV7-9 and J usage is TRBJ2-5, with unresolved D. Trimming shortened V by 6 bases and J by 3 bases, and 17 bases separated the two germline ends. Per germline, CDR1 SEHNR and CDR2 FQNEAQ (reference sequence). The CDR3 spans 15 residues. Here the CDR3 DNA reads TGTGCCAGCAGTTTACGCGCTCGTTTGGAAGAGACCCAGTACTTC. It translates to CASSLRARLEETQYF.

The rearrangement uses TRBV6-6 and TRBJ2-7; 8 nucleotides agree with TRBD1. CDR1 and CDR2 (germline): MNHNY, SVGAGI (reference sequence). This CDR3 is built from 12 residues. V lost 10 bases and J lost 3; bases outside the gene matches: 5. The CDR3, as DNA: TGTGCCACCCTACAGGGGGGCTACGAGCAGTACTTC. This encodes CATLQGGYEQYF.

The count of this clone is one. The chain joins TRBV6-1 to TRBJ1-5; D is undetermined. Germline V CDR1 and CDR2: MNHNS, SASEGT. The CDR3 is 14 residues long. Trimming removed 0 bases at V and 6 bases at J, with 9 bases between. The CDR3 DNA reads TGTGCCAGCAGTGAAGCGTCCCGGGGTCAGCCCCAGCATTTT. Protein sequence: CASSEASRGQPQHF.

V is TRBV2 and J is TRBJ1-2; the match to TRBD1 covers 7 bases. The CDR3 totals 13 residues. Germline assignment: CDR1 SNHLY and CDR2 FYNNEI. J was trimmed by 8 bases and V by 5 bases; bases with no gene match: 8. CDR3 bases: TGTGCCAGCAGTCCGACAGGGTTAATCGGCTACACCTTC. Protein sequence: CASSPTGLIGYTF.

The chain has TRBV25-1 and TRBJ2-5, with a tentative D call TRBD1 (6 bases). V lost 2 bases, J lost 5 bases, and 12 bases lay in between. The CDR3 is 14 residues long. Germline-derived CDR1 and CDR2 are MGHDK and SYGVNS. CDR3: CASSEGGQRETQYF. The CDR3 nucleotides read TGTGCCAGCAGTGAAGGTGGACAGAGGGAGACCCAGTACTTC.

The rearrangement links TRBV4-2 to TRBJ1-2; maybe TRBD1 (5 bases). CDR3 size: 15 residues. Trimming cost V 0 bases and J 5 bases, with 13 bases left between them. Germline values: CDR1 LGHNA, CDR2 YNFKEQ. CDR3 DNA: TGTGCCAGCAGCCAAGAGGCAGGGTATCAGTATGGCTACACCTTC. It codes for CASSQEAGYQYGYTF.

This chain uses TRBV6-5 with TRBJ1-6, with D perhaps TRBD1 (6 bases). Germline V gene data show CDR1 as MNHEY and CDR2 as SVGAGI. CDR3 length: 14 amino acids. The ends were cut back, 6 bases at V and 8 bases at J, with 14 bases in the middle. The CDR3 nucleotides read TGTGCCAGCAGAACGAGGGGGACGTATTCACCCCTCCACTTT. Translated: CASRTRGTYSPLHF.

This clone was seen only a few times. The rearrangement joins TRBV11-2 to TRBJ2-5, with 9 bases lining up with TRBD1. V dropped 0 bases and J dropped 3; count of bases not matched to a gene: 11. The CDR3 is made up of 18 amino acids. The V gene's germline CDR1 is SGHAT and CDR2 FQNNGV. As DNA, the CDR3 is TGTGCCAGCAGCTTAGATTGGGGGTGGACAGGGGTAGAAGAGACCCAGTACTTC. Translating gives CASSLDWGWTGVEETQYF.

The genes are TRBV9 and TRBJ1-2, with TRBD1 identical over 9 bases. Trimming removed 3 bases from V and 4 bases from J; junction bases left unmatched: 1. Germline V gives CDR1 SGDLS, CDR2 YYNGEE. The CDR3 has 13 amino acids. The CDR3 region is CASSGTGAYGYTF. The CDR3 DNA is TGTGCCAGCAGCGGGACAGGGGCCTATGGCTACACCTTC.